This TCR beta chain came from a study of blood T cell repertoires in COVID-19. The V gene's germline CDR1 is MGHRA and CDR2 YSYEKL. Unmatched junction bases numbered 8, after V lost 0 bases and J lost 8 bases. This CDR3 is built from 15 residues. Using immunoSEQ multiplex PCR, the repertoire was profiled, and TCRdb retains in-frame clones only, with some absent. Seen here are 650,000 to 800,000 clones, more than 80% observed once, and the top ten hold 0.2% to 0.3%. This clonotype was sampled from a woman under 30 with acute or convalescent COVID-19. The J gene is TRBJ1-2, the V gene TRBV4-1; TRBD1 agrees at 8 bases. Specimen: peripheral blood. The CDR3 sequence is CASSQETGQVGGYTF. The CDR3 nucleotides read TGCGCCAGCAGCCAAGAAACGGGACAGGTGGGAGGCTACACCTTC.